The T cell receptor (beta chain) under discussion was sequenced for a study of blood T cell repertoires in COVID-19. Repertoires were generated with immunoSEQ multiplex PCR, while TCRdb's copy carries only in-frame clones and drops some. The data contain around 190,000 clones, approximately 90% of them singletons. With V trimmed by 5 bases and J by 4 bases, 0 bases remained unmatched. Germline V gene data show CDR1 as SGHDT and CDR2 as YYEEEE. This CDR3 comprises 12 residues. This rearrangement joins TRBV5-6 to TRBJ1-1; 9 bases are a match to TRBD1. The clonotype was recovered from a man between 18 and 29 years old who had recovered from COVID-19. The sample was peripheral blood. DNA of the CDR3: TGTGCCAGCAGGACAGGGGGCACTGAAGCTTTCTTT. It specifies CASRTGGTEAFF.